This TCR beta chain was profiled in a study of T cells after yellow fever vaccination. About the study: Fractions with few cells were prepared using SMART-Seq v4 Ultra Low Input.

The CDR3 spans 12 residues. From germline, CDR1 is DFQATT and CDR2 SNEGSKA (reference sequence). This clonotype was seen a handful of times. The junction differs from germline at one of its ends, possibly a read error. TCRdb re-derived calls from the 5' RACE reads in MiXCR, one entry per CDR3 protein. The sample includes 600,000 to 750,000 distinct CDR3 sequences, about 12% of them seen just once. The material was PBMCs, obtained on the day of the yellow fever booster vaccination. The V gene is TRBV20-1, the J gene TRBJ2-7, with 10 bases identical to TRBD2. The receptor comes from a man aged 30 to 39 who received the YFV17D yellow fever vaccine. In DNA form, the CDR3 reads TGCAGTTCTAGCGGGAGCTCCTACGAGCAGTACTTC. Translated, it gives CSSSGSSYEQYF.